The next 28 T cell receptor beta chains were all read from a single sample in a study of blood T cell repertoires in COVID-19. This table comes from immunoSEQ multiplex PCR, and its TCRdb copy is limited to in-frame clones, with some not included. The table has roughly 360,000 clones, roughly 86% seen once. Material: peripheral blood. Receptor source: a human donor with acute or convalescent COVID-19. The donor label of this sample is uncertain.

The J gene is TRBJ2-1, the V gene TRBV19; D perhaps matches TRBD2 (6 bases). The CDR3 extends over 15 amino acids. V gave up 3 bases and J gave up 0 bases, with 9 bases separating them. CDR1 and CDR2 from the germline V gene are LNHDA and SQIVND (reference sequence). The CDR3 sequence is CASSIWRDSYNEQFF. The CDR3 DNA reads TGTGCCAGTAGTATTTGGAGGGACTCCTACAATGAGCAGTTCTTC.

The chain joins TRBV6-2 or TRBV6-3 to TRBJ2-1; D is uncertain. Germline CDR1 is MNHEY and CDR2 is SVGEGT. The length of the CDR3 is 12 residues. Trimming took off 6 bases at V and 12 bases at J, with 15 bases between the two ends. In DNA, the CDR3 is TGTGCCAGCAGCGTCTTAAAGAAGCGGCAGTTCTTC. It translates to CASSVLKKRQFF.

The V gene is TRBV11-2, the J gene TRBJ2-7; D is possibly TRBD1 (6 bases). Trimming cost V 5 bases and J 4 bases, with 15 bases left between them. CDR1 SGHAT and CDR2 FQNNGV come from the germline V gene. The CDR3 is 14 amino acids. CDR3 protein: CASSTGQGRYEQYF. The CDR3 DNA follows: TGTGCCAGCAGCACAGGCCAGGGGCGGTACGAGCAGTACTTC. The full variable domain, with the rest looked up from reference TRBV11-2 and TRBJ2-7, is EAGVAQSPRYKIIEKRQSVAFWCNPISGHATLYWYQQILGQGPKLLIQFQNNGVVDDSQLPKDRFSAERLKGVDSTLKIQPAKLEDSAVYLCASSTGQGRYEQYFGPGTRLTVT.

CDR3 amino acids: CASSQTGGSGYEQYF. The DNA of the CDR3 is TGCGCCAGCAGCCAGACAGGGGGGTCAGGCTACGAGCAGTACTTC. The V call is TRBV4-1, the J call TRBJ2-7, with 9 positions matching TRBD1. This CDR3 region has 15 residues. V was clipped by 3 bases and J by 3 bases; unmatched bases: 6. Germline loops: CDR1 MGHRA, CDR2 YSYEKL.

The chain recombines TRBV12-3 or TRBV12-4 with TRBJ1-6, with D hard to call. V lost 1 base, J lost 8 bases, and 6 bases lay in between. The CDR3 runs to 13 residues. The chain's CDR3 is CASSLVADSPLHF. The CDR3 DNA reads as TGTGCCAGCAGTTTAGTAGCCGATTCACCCCTCCACTTT.

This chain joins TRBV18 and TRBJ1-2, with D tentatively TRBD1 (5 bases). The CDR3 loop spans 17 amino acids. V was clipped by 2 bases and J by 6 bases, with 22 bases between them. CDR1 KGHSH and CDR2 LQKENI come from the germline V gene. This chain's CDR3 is CASSPRGNFGQVNGYTF. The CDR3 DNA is TGTGCCAGCTCACCAAGGGGTAACTTCGGGCAAGTCAATGGCTACACCTTC.

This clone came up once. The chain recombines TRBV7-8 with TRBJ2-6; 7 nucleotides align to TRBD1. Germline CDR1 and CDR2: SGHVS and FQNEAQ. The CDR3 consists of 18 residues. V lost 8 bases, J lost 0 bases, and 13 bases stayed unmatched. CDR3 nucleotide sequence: TGTGCCAGCTACATACGGGGACAGATAAACTCTGGGGCCAACGTCCTGACTTTC. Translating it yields CASYIRGQINSGANVLTF.

The CDR3 is CAWSLGTNYGYTF. The CDR3 region has the DNA TGTGCCTGGAGCCTCGGGACTAACTATGGCTACACCTTC. The rearrangement joins TRBV30 to TRBJ1-2, with no clear D. The CDR3 is 13 amino acids. The V end was cut by 3 bases, the J end by 0 bases, with 8 bases between. Germline V gene sequence: CDR1 GTSNPN, CDR2 SVGIG (reference sequence).

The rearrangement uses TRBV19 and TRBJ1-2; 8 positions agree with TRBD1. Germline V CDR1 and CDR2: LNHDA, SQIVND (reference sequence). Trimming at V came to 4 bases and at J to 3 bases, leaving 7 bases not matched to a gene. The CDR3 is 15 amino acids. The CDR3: CASSTLQGVDYGYTF. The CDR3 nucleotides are TGTGCCAGTAGTACACTACAGGGGGTAGACTATGGCTACACCTTC.

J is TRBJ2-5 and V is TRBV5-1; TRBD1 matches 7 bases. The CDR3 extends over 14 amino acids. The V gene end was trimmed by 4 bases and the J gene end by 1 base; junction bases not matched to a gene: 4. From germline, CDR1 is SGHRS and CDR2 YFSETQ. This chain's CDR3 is CASSRDSRQETQYF. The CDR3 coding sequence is TGCGCCAGCAGCAGGGACAGCCGCCAAGAGACCCAGTACTTC.

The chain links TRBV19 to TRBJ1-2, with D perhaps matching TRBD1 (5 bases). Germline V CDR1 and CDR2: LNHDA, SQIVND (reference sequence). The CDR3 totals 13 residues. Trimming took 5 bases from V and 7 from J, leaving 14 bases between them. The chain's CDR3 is CASSVLRDRGYTF. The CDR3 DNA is TGTGCCAGTAGTGTACTCAGGGATCGTGGCTACACCTTC.

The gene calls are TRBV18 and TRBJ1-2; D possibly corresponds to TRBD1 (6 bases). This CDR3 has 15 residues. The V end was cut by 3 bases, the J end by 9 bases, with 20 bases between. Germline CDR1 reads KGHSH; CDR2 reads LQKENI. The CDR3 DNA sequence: TGTGCCAGCTCACCCGGACAGACGGAAACTATGAGCTACACCTTC. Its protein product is CASSPGQTETMSYTF.

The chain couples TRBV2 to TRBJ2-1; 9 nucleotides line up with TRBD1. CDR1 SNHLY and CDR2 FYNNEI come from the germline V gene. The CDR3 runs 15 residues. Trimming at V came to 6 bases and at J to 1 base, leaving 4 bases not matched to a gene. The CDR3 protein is CASSLGQGSYNEQFF. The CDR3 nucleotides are TGTGCCAGCAGCCTGGGACAGGGATCCTACAATGAGCAGTTCTTC. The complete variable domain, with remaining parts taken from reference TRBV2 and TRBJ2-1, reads EPEVTQTPSHQVTQMGQEVILRCVPISNHLYFYWYRQILGQKVEFLVSFYNNEISEKSEIFDDQFSVERPDGSNFTLKIRSTKLEDSAMYFCASSLGQGSYNEQFFGPGTRLTVL.

The CDR3 loop is CASSSLRGGYEQYF. The CDR3 nucleotides read TGTGCCAGCAGCTCCCTACGGGGGGGCTACGAGCAGTACTTC. J is TRBJ2-7 and V is TRBV7-6; 8 bases agree with TRBD2. Germline values: CDR1 SGHVS, CDR2 FNYEAQ. The CDR3 is made up of 14 amino acids. Germline trimming cut 4 bases from V and 3 bases from J; bases unmatched to any gene: 5.

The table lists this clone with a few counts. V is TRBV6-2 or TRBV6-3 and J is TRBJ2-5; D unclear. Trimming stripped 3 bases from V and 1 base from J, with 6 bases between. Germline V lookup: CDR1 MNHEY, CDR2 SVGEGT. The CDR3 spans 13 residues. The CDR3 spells CASSYSLQETQYF. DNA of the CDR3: TGTGCCAGCAGTTATTCACTCCAAGAGACCCAGTACTTC.

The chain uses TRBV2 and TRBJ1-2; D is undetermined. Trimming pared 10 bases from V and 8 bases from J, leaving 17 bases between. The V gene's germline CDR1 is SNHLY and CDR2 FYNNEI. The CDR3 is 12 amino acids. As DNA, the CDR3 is TGTGCCAACACCCCGCTAGATGGGGGCTACACCTTC. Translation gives CANTPLDGGYTF.

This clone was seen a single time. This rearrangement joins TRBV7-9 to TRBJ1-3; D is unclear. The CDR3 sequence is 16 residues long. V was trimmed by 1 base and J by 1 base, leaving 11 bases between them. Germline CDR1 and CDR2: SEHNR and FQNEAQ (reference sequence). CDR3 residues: CASSLVGQVSGNTIYF. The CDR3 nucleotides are TGTGCCAGCAGCTTAGTGGGCCAGGTATCTGGAAACACCATATATTTT.

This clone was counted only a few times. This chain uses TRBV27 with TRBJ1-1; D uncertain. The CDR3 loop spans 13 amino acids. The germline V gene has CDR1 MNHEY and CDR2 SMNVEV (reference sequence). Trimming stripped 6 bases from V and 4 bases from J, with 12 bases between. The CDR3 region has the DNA TGTGCCAGCAGACCCTACGCGGTCACTGAAGCTTTCTTT. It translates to CASRPYAVTEAFF.

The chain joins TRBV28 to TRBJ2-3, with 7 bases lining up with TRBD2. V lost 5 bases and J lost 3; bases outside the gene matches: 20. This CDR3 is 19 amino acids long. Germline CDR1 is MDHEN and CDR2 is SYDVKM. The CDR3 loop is CASSPLGLGGAGKTDTQYF. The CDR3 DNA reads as TGTGCCAGCAGTCCCCTGGGCCTTGGGGGAGCGGGGAAGACAGATACGCAGTATTTT.

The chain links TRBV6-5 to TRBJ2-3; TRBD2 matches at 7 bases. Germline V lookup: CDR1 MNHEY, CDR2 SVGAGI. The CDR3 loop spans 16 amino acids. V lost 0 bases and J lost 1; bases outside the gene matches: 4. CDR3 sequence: CASSYSPGGGTDTQYF. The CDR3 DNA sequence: TGTGCCAGCAGTTACTCTCCGGGAGGAGGCACAGATACGCAGTATTTT.

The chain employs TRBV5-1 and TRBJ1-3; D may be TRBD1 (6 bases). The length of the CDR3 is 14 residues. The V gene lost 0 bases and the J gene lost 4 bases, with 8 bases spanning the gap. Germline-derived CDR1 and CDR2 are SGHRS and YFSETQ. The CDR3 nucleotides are TGCGCCAGCAGCTTGGTCACAGGGGGAAACACCATATATTTT. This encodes CASSLVTGGNTIYF.

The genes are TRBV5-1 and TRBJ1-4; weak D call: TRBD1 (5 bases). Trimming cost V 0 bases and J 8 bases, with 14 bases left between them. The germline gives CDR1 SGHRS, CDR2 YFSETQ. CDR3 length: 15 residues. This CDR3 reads CASSLAAGRREKLFF. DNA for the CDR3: TGCGCCAGCAGCTTGGCGGCAGGGAGGAGGGAAAAACTGTTTTTT.

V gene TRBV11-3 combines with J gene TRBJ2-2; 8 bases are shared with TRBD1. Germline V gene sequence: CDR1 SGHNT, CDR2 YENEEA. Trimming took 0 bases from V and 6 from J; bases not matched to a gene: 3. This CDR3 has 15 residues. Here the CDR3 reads CASSLEGQVAGELFF. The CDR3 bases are TGTGCCAGCAGCTTAGAGGGACAGGTGGCCGGGGAGCTGTTTTTT.

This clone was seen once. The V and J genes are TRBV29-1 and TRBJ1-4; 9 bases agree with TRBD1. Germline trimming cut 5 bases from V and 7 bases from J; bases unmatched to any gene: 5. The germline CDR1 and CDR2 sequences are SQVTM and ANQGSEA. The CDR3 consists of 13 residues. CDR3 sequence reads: CSVLDRGLEKLFF. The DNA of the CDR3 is TGCAGCGTTCTGGACAGGGGCCTTGAAAAACTGTTTTTT.

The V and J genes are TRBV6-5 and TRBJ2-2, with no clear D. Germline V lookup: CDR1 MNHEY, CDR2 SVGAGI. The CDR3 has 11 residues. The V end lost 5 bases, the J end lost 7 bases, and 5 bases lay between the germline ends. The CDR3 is CASSLLGELFF. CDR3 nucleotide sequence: TGTGCCAGCAGTCTCCTCGGGGAGCTGTTTTTT.

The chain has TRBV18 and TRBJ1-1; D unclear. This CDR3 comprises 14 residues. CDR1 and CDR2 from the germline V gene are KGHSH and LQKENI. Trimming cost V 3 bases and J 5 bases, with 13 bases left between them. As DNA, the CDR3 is TGTGCCAGCTCACCGGTGGGAGCGAGGACTGAAGCTTTCTTT. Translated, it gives CASSPVGARTEAFF. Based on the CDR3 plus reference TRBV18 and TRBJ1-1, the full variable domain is NAGVMQNPRHLVRRRGQEARLRCSPMKGHSHVYWYRQLPEEGLKFMVYLQKENIIDESGMPKERFSAEFPKEGPSILRIQQVVRGDSAAYFCASSPVGARTEAFFGQGTRLTVV.

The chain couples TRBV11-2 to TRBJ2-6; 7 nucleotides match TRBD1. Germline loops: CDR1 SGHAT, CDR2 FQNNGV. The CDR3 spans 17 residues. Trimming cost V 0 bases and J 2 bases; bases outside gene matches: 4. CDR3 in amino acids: CASSLEGTATGANVLTF. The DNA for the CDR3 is TGTGCCAGCAGCTTAGAAGGGACAGCGACTGGGGCCAACGTCCTGACTTTC.

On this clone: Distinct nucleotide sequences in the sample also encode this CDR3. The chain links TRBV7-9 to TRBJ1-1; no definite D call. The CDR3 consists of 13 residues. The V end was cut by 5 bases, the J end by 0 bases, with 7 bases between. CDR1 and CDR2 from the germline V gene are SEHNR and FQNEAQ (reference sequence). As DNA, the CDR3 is TGTGCCAGCAGCCTATCTATGAACACTGAAGCTTTCTTT. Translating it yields CASSLSMNTEAFF.